A single TCR beta chain is shown here with its context. Its matching antigen is unknown. The sample originates from a study of T-cell reconstitution after alpha-beta-depleted transplantation in children. Study results and limitations: Two months or so post-transplant, alpha-beta T cells reportedly derived from several hundred expanded graft clones.

The library targeted TCRbeta and was prepared with unique molecular identifiers. TCRdb itself ran the PCR reads through MiXCR, one entry per CDR3 protein. The table has 350,000 to 500,000 distinct CDR3 sequences, roughly 43% seen once; the top ten hold 27%. The sequencing here drew on PBMCs, taken before TCRalphabeta/CD19-depleted stem cell transplant. The receptor was isolated from a girl aged 2-10 years with aplastic anemia, due to receive a stem cell transplant.

This chain's CDR3 is CSVTDRGEAFF. Here the CDR3 DNA reads TGCAGCGTTACGGACAGGGGGGAAGCTTTCTTT. V and J are TRBV29-1 and TRBJ1-1; 10 nucleotides align to TRBD1. In germline, CDR1 is SQVTM, CDR2 ANQGSEA. This CDR3 spans 11 amino acids. V was clipped by 5 bases and J by 8 bases; unmatched bases: 2.